The 31 T cell receptor beta chains in this list originate from one sample, sequenced in a study of T cell clonality in common variable immunodeficiency. Assay: immunoSEQ multiplex PCR; the TCRdb copy retains only in-frame clones and omits some. The sample was found to contain 75,000 to 85,000 clones, and every one recurs. The sequencing input was peripheral blood mononuclear cells. Receptors originate from a person aged 18 to 75 in good health.

This clone was detected many times. The CDR3 end falls 3 residues outside the read, so it is completed with the germline J gene. The chain combines TRBV7-2 with TRBJ1-1, with 7 positions matching TRBD1. CDR1 and CDR2 from the germline V gene are SGHTA and FQGNSA. The V gene end was trimmed by 4 bases and the J gene end by 4 bases; junction bases not matched to a gene: 6. The CDR3 covers 14 residues. The DNA read from the CDR3 is TGTGCCAGCAGCTCCCCAGGGGGTCGCACTGAA. Protein sequence: CASSSPGGRTE. The whole CDR3 protein is CASSSPGGRTEAFF. Using reference TRBV7-2 and TRBJ1-1 for the parts outside the CDR3, the full variable domain is GAGVSQSPSNKVTEKGKDVELRCDPISGHTALYWYRQSLGQGLEFLIYFQGNSAPDKSGLPSDRFSAERTGGSVSTLTIQRTQQEDSAVYLCASSSPGGRTEAFFGQGTRLTVV.

A word on this clone: The read is 3 residues too short to cover the CDR3 end, so that end is filled in from the germline J gene. The genes are TRBV5-6 and TRBJ2-3, with D uncertain. The CDR3 totals 14 residues. Germline CDR1 reads SGHDT; CDR2 reads YYEEEE. Deletions cut 4 bases from V and 2 bases from J, with 11 bases between. This chain's CDR3 is CASSMGLATDTQYF. The sequenced CDR3 bases are TGTGCCAGCAGCATGGGCTTGGCCACAGATACG.

This clone was found many times. Coverage ceases 3 residues before the CDR3 finishes, and the germline J gene fills in the end. The chain has TRBV7-2 and TRBJ2-5; possibly TRBD1 or TRBD2 for D (6 bases each). This CDR3 is built from 13 residues. The V end was cut by 5 bases, the J end by 2 bases, with 9 bases between. CDR1 and CDR2 (germline): SGHTA, FQGNSA. Incomplete CDR3 DNA: TGTGCCAGCAGCCGCGGGACACAAGAGACC. Protein: CASSRGTQET. The full CDR3 protein reads CASSRGTQETQYF.

As regards this clone: The read finishes 3 residues shy of the CDR3 end, and the germline J gene is used to complete it. This CDR3 is also generated by other DNA sequences in the sample. The J gene is TRBJ2-1, the V gene TRBV18; D perhaps matches TRBD2 (7 bases). Trimming cost V 6 bases and J 9 bases, with 30 bases left between them. The CDR3 loop spans 18 amino acids. Per germline, CDR1 KGHSH and CDR2 LQKENI. CDR3 DNA, as far as it was read: TGTGCCAGCTCCCCTCCTTGGGGGGGGCGGGTATTCCCTCGTGAG. This translates into CASSPPWGGRVFPRE. The whole CDR3 region reads CASSPPWGGRVFPREQFF. The full variable domain, completed using reference TRBV18 and TRBJ2-1, is NAGVMQNPRHLVRRRGQEARLRCSPMKGHSHVYWYRQLPEEGLKFMVYLQKENIIDESGMPKERFSAEFPKEGPSILRIQQVVRGDSAAYFCASSPPWGGRVFPREQFFGPGTRLTVL.

This clone was counted ten times or more. The read comes to an end 3 residues before the CDR3 does, leaving the germline J gene to fill in the end. This chain connects TRBV7-9 to TRBJ2-2; D gene uncertain. This CDR3 is built from 13 residues. Trimming cost V 5 bases and J 3 bases, with 7 bases left between them. CDR1 and CDR2 (germline): SEHNR, FQNEAQ (reference sequence). The DNA read from the CDR3 is TGTGCCAGCAGCCAGAGGCACACCGGGGAG. Its protein product is CASSQRHTGE. The entire CDR3 reads CASSQRHTGELFF. The full variable domain, rest sourced from reference TRBV7-9 and TRBJ2-2, is DTGVSQNPRHKITKRGQNVTFRCDPISEHNRLYWYRQTLGQGPEFLTYFQNEAQLEKSRLLSDRFSAERPKGSFSTLEIQRTEQGDSAMYLCASSQRHTGELFFGEGSRLTVL.

This clone was recorded many times. The read comes to an end 3 residues before the CDR3 does, leaving the germline J gene to fill in the end. This CDR3 is also generated by other DNA sequences in the sample. This sequence joins TRBV28 and TRBJ2-1; weak D call: TRBD2 (6 bases). In germline, CDR1 is MDHEN, CDR2 SYDVKM. The CDR3 spans 14 residues. V shed 2 bases and J shed 2 bases, with 7 bases lying between them. The CDR3 spells CASSLAGTYNEQFF. Incomplete CDR3 DNA: TGTGCCAGCAGTTTAGCGGGAACCTACAATGAG.

This clone was recorded many times. From the germline J gene comes the end of the CDR3, since the read stops 3 residues before it. This rearrangement joins TRBV5-4 to TRBJ2-7; the D is unclear. This CDR3 has 13 residues. Trimming removed 4 bases from V and 1 base from J, with 9 bases in between. Germline CDR1 SGHNT, CDR2 YYREEE (reference sequence). CDR3: CASSPSSSYEQYF. CDR3 bases read: TGTGCCAGCAGCCCTTCTAGTTCCTACGAG.

This clone was counted many times. The observed sequence ends 3 residues before the CDR3 terminus, with the missing tail filled in from the germline J gene. The chain uses TRBV5-4 and TRBJ2-2; D perhaps matches TRBD2 (5 bases). The ends were cut back, 4 bases at V and 5 bases at J, with 6 bases in the middle. CDR3 length equals 12 residues. Per the germline V gene, CDR1 is SGHNT and CDR2 is YYREEE (reference sequence). This chain's CDR3 is CASSRGTGELFF. CDR3 bases read: TGTGCCAGCAGCCGGGGAACCGGGGAG.

This clone came up many times. Coverage ceases 3 residues before the CDR3 finishes, and the germline J gene fills in the end. The chain carries TRBV7-2 and TRBJ2-7; tentative D call: TRBD2 (5 bases). With 4 bases removed from V and 0 bases from J, the gap between germline ends came to 10 bases. Germline values: CDR1 SGHTA, CDR2 FQGNSA. The CDR3 contains 14 residues. The CDR3 is CASSSSGYSYEQYF. The DNA read from the CDR3 is TGTGCCAGCAGCTCCAGCGGTTACTCCTACGAG.

This clone has a count of ten or more. The CDR3 extends 3 residues past the end of the read, so its final part is completed from the germline J gene. The rearrangement links TRBV5-4 to TRBJ2-1, with D possibly being TRBD2 (6 bases). Germline V CDR1 and CDR2: SGHNT, YYREEE (reference sequence). The V gene lost 0 bases and the J gene lost 3 bases, with 13 bases spanning the gap. The CDR3 extends over 16 amino acids. The CDR3 spells CASSLEASVDYNEQFF. Partial CDR3 DNA: TGTGCCAGCAGCTTGGAGGCTAGCGTTGACTACAATGAG.

The table lists this clone with many counts. Incomplete CDR3 DNA: TGTGCCAGCAGTTTCCAGGGGGCCTACGAG. Protein: CASSFQGAYE. In full, the CDR3 reads CASSFQGAYEQYF. V gene TRBV6-2 or TRBV6-3 combines with J gene TRBJ2-7; TRBD1 agrees at 7 bases. The read ends 3 residues before the CDR3 terminus; that terminus is restored from the germline J gene. V gave up 4 bases and J gave up 2 bases; unmatched junction bases: 2. CDR3 length: 13 amino acids. Germline CDR1 reads MNHEY; CDR2 reads SVGEGT.

At least ten counts were recorded for this clone. The read finishes 3 residues shy of the CDR3 end, and the germline J gene is used to complete it. The genes are TRBV4-1 and TRBJ2-7; 8 bases map to TRBD1. Germline loops: CDR1 MGHRA, CDR2 YSYEKL. There are 15 residues in the CDR3. V was clipped by 0 bases and J by 2 bases; unmatched bases: 3. Incomplete CDR3 DNA: TGCGCCAGCAGCCAAGATGGGACAGGCGCCTACGAG. Its translation: CASSQDGTGAYE. The whole CDR3 sequence is CASSQDGTGAYEQYF.

This clone was seen at least ten times. The sequenced CDR3 bases are TGTGCCAGCAGCTTAGTTCGGGGGAGCGCAGATACG. This gives the protein CASSLVRGSADT. The whole CDR3 protein is CASSLVRGSADTQYF. The J gene is TRBJ2-3, the V gene TRBV11-2; weak D call: TRBD2 (6 bases). The read gets to within 3 residues of the CDR3 end, and the germline J gene fills in the rest. CDR3 length: 15 residues. Trimming removed 1 base from V and 4 bases from J, with 12 bases in between. Germline V CDR1 and CDR2: SGHAT, FQNNGV.

This clone was found many times. The read ends 3 residues early relative to the CDR3; the germline J gene fills the gap. The chain couples TRBV20-1 to TRBJ2-1, with 16 positions matching TRBD2. Germline V CDR1 and CDR2: DFQATT, SNEGSKA (reference sequence). Trimming at V came to 6 bases and at J to 1 base, leaving 9 bases not matched to a gene. This CDR3 is built from 18 residues. Incomplete CDR3 DNA: TGCAGTGCGGGCGGGGGACTAGCGGGAGGGGAATCCTACAATGAG. Its translation: CSAGGGLAGGESYNE. The CDR3 as a whole reads CSAGGGLAGGESYNEQFF.

Many counts were recorded for this clone. The read gets to within 3 residues of the CDR3 end, and the germline J gene fills in the rest. The chain joins TRBV20-1 to TRBJ2-5; 12 bases are a match to TRBD2. V trimming: 6 bases; J trimming: 1 base; junction bases outside the gene matches: 9. The CDR3 extends over 16 amino acids. Germline CDR1 and CDR2: DFQATT and SNEGSKA (reference sequence). Incomplete CDR3 DNA: TGCAGTGCCTCCCCGACTAGCGGGAGACCCCAAGAGACC. Amino acids: CSASPTSGRPQET. The whole CDR3 protein is CSASPTSGRPQETQYF.

This clone appeared many times. The read terminates 3 residues ahead of where the CDR3 ends, so the germline J gene completes it. The rearrangement uses TRBV13 and TRBJ2-1, with D possibly matching TRBD1 (5 bases). V was cut by 5 bases and J by 5 bases, with 13 bases left in between. Germline CDR1 PRHDT, CDR2 FYEKMQ (reference sequence). This CDR3 has 14 residues. The sequenced CDR3 bases are TGTGCCAGCAGCCTCTGGGGCAAACACAATGAG. Translated: CASSLWGKHNE. The CDR3, in full, reads CASSLWGKHNEQFF.

The table lists this clone with many counts. The read gets to within 3 residues of the CDR3 end, and the germline J gene fills in the rest. The chain recombines TRBV9 with TRBJ2-2; 7 bases map to TRBD2. Germline V lookup: CDR1 SGDLS, CDR2 YYNGEE. J was trimmed by 7 bases and V by 4 bases; bases with no gene match: 10. The CDR3 spans 15 residues. The part of the CDR3 DNA that was read is TGTGCCAGCAGCTCGGGGGACTACTCCATCGGGGAG. It is translated as CASSSGDYSIGE. The CDR3 as a whole reads CASSSGDYSIGELFF.

There are a few counts of this clone. The read finishes 3 residues shy of the CDR3 end, and the germline J gene is used to complete it. V and J are TRBV7-2 and TRBJ1-1; D is perhaps TRBD1 (5 bases). Germline CDR1 and CDR2: SGHTA and FQGNSA. The V end lost 2 bases, the J end lost 1 base, and 8 bases lay between the germline ends. CDR3 length: 14 amino acids. The CDR3 loop is CASSLSQGNTEAFF. The sequenced CDR3 bases are TGTGCCAGCAGCTTAAGTCAGGGGAACACTGAA.

This clone was recorded many times. The missing CDR3 end, 3 residues past where the read stops, is filled in from the germline J gene. The chain recombines TRBV7-9 with TRBJ2-2; D gene unclear. With 3 bases removed from V and 0 bases from J, the gap between germline ends came to 8 bases. The CDR3 consists of 15 residues. Germline CDR1 SEHNR, CDR2 FQNEAQ (reference sequence). CDR3 bases read: TGTGCCAGCAGCTTGCCGGTTACGAACACCGGGGAG. Translating it yields CASSLPVTNTGE. The whole CDR3 sequence reads CASSLPVTNTGELFF.

This clone was picked up many times. Read coverage stops 3 residues before the CDR3 terminus; the germline J gene supplies the remainder. The rearrangement uses TRBV20-1 and TRBJ1-2; 7 bases fit TRBD1. CDR1 and CDR2 from the germline V gene are DFQATT and SNEGSKA (reference sequence). Losses at the gene ends were 3 bases for V and 3 bases for J; bases not matched to a gene: 10. This CDR3 contains 15 residues. The part of the CDR3 DNA that was read is TGCAGTGCTAGGGCCACAGGGGCCGTGGACTATGGC. This codes for CSARATGAVDYG. The whole CDR3 sequence reads CSARATGAVDYGYTF.

Many counts were recorded for this clone. The read halts 3 residues ahead of the CDR3 end, with the missing end drawn from the germline J gene. V usage is TRBV9 and J usage is TRBJ1-6, with D tentatively TRBD1 (6 bases). Germline CDR1 SGDLS, CDR2 YYNGEE. With 7 bases removed from V and 5 bases from J, the gap between germline ends came to 16 bases. The CDR3 spans 15 residues. CDR3 region: CASGEGGQDNSPLHF. CDR3 DNA, as far as it was read: TGTGCCAGCGGCGAGGGGGGGCAGGATAATTCACCC.

The sample holds many counts of this clone. The CDR3 loop is CASSFGQGSYEQYF. Incomplete CDR3 DNA: TGTGCCAGCAGTTTTGGACAGGGCTCCTACGAG. The V and J genes are TRBV27 and TRBJ2-7, with 8 bases lining up with TRBD1. The CDR3 is cut off 3 residues early in the read; its end comes from the germline J gene. V lost 3 bases, J lost 0 bases, and 1 base stayed unmatched. CDR1 MNHEY and CDR2 SMNVEV come from the germline V gene (reference sequence). The CDR3 consists of 14 residues.

This clone came up many times. The read terminates 3 residues before the CDR3 end, so the remaining end is supplied by the germline J gene. This sequence joins TRBV5-1 and TRBJ2-7, with 11 bases lining up with TRBD1. J was trimmed by 3 bases and V by 5 bases; bases with no gene match: 4. The CDR3 spans 14 residues. Germline CDR1 SGHRS, CDR2 YFSETQ. The CDR3 region is CASRPGTGGYEQYF. Partial CDR3 DNA: TGCGCCAGCAGGCCCGGGACAGGGGGCTACGAG.

This clone was seen at least ten times. The read gets to within 3 residues of the CDR3 end, and the germline J gene fills in the rest. The chain joins TRBV6-2 or TRBV6-3 to TRBJ1-4; weak D call: TRBD1 (6 bases). CDR3 size: 17 residues. The germline V gene has CDR1 MNHEY and CDR2 SVGEGT. V was pared by 5 bases and J by 0 bases, with 16 bases between. The CDR3 is CASSHPGQPTTNEKLFF. The sequenced CDR3 bases are TGTGCCAGCAGTCACCCCGGACAGCCAACAACTAATGAAAAA.

This clone was recorded at least ten times. The CDR3 end is not reached by the read, which stops 3 residues before it; the germline J gene fills it in. The genes are TRBV18 and TRBJ1-2, with D unclear. The germline V gene encodes CDR1 KGHSH and CDR2 LQKENI. CDR3 size: 18 residues. The germline V and J ends were trimmed by 8 bases and 3 bases, with 28 bases remaining between them. The CDR3 bases that were read are TGTGCCAGCCCCTTGGAAGGAGGTCTCCTAGCTCCCTACTATGGC. This gives the protein CASPLEGGLLAPYYG. From start to end, the CDR3 is CASPLEGGLLAPYYGYTF. Drawing the rest from reference TRBV18 and TRBJ1-2, the complete variable domain is NAGVMQNPRHLVRRRGQEARLRCSPMKGHSHVYWYRQLPEEGLKFMVYLQKENIIDESGMPKERFSAEFPKEGPSILRIQQVVRGDSAAYFCASPLEGGLLAPYYGYTFGSGTRLTVV.

This clone was seen many times. The CDR3 sequence: CASRDSGGLYEQYF. The covered CDR3 bases are TGTGCCAGCAGAGATAGCGGGGGGCTCTACGAG. This chain links TRBV28 with TRBJ2-7; 10 bases align to TRBD2. The CDR3 end is not reached by the read, which stops 3 residues before it; the germline J gene fills it in. The CDR3 is 14 amino acids. With V trimmed by 6 bases and J by 3 bases, 5 bases remained unmatched. In germline, CDR1 is MDHEN, CDR2 SYDVKM.

This clone was recorded at least ten times. The read ends 3 residues early relative to the CDR3; the germline J gene fills the gap. The V gene is TRBV6-4, the J gene TRBJ2-5; no clear D gene. This CDR3 spans 16 amino acids. Germline assignment: CDR1 MRHNA and CDR2 SNTAGT. V lost 1 base to trimming and J lost 2 bases, with 14 bases between them. The part of the CDR3 DNA that was read is TGTGCCAGCAGTGACTACCGGTCATTAACGCAAGAGACC. This gives the protein CASSDYRSLTQET. The CDR3 in its entirety is CASSDYRSLTQETQYF.

This clone was recorded at least ten times. The sequenced fragment ends 3 residues before the CDR3 boundary, so the rest is inferred from the germline J gene. The V and J genes are TRBV7-6 and TRBJ1-2; no clear D. The CDR3 length is 14 residues. Between the trimmed V and J ends, which lost 1 base and 4 bases, there was a span of 10 bases. The germline V gene has CDR1 SGHVS and CDR2 FNYEAQ. CDR3 region: CASSLGGAGYGYTF. CDR3 DNA, as far as it was read: TGTGCCAGCAGCTTAGGGGGAGCGGGCTATGGC.

In its sample, this clone was seen many times. Sequencing ends 3 residues short of the CDR3 end; the germline J gene provides the rest. V is TRBV5-6 and J is TRBJ2-5, with D possibly being TRBD2 (5 bases). CDR3 length: 14 amino acids. The V gene's germline CDR1 is SGHDT and CDR2 YYEEEE. Trimming shortened V by 5 bases and J by 5 bases, and 16 bases separated the two germline ends. The chain's CDR3 is CASSRVGVPETQYF. CDR3 bases read: TGTGCCAGCAGTAGAGTCGGGGTCCCCGAGACC.

This clone came up many times. The read ends 3 residues early relative to the CDR3; the germline J gene fills the gap. V usage is TRBV7-3 and J usage is TRBJ2-1, with TRBD2 identical over 13 bases. The germline CDR1 and CDR2 sequences are SGHTA and FQGTGA. CDR3 length: 16 residues. Unmatched junction bases numbered 8, after V lost 5 bases and J lost 7 bases. The CDR3 loop is CASSKWTSGRGNEQFF. The sequenced CDR3 bases are TGTGCCAGCAGCAAATGGACTAGCGGGAGAGGAAATGAG.

This clone was detected many times. The read falls 3 residues short of the CDR3 end, and the missing part is taken from the germline J gene. The chain uses TRBV7-6 and TRBJ2-3, with TRBD2 matching over 8 bases. CDR1 and CDR2 from the germline V gene are SGHVS and FNYEAQ. The J segment lost 4 bases and the V segment lost 5 bases, leaving 11 bases of the junction unmatched. CDR3 length equals 16 residues. The CDR3 DNA, read in part, is TGTGCCAGCAGCCTCGAGGGCGGGAGGCGAGCAGATACG. It translates to CASSLEGGRRADT. The entire CDR3 is CASSLEGGRRADTQYF.